This T cell receptor (beta chain) was observed in a study of shared clonotypes between healthy human individuals. Regarding the study as a whole: Naive subsets generally exceeded memory subsets in estimated richness.

Concerning this clone: What it binds is unknown.

The CDR3 has 16 amino acids. Germline trimming cut 2 bases from V and 2 bases from J; bases unmatched to any gene: 7. CDR1 is MGHRA and CDR2 is YSYEKL in the germline V gene. Some clones are missing from TCRdb's copy, which holds only in-frame ones; the method was immunoSEQ multiplex PCR. Counted here are approximately 120,000 clones, 68% occurring once; the ten biggest clones make up over 20%. The V gene is TRBV4-1, the J gene TRBJ2-3, with TRBD1 matching 7 bases. This sequence was found in a woman younger than 45 in good health. The sequenced sample was memory CD8+ T cells sorted from blood. The subset here: CD45RO+ cells pooled with CCR7-negative TemRA cells. CDR3 loop: CASSQPDRDPTDTQYF. The CDR3 DNA is TGCGCCAGCAGCCAACCCGACAGGGACCCCACAGATACGCAGTATTTT.